The next 5 T cell receptor beta chains were all read from a single sample in a study of blood T cell repertoires in COVID-19. Generated by immunoSEQ multiplex PCR, the TCRdb table keeps only in-frame clones and is missing some. Here the sample spans around 270,000 clones, about four fifths being singletons. Sequences were obtained from peripheral blood. These receptors were collected from a woman in her 40s who had recovered from COVID-19.

In this sample, this clone turned up a few times. The V call is TRBV10-3, the J call TRBJ2-6, with D perhaps matching TRBD2 (7 bases). This CDR3 spans 15 amino acids. CDR1 is ENHRY, CDR2 SYGVKD, per germline. V shed 6 bases and J shed 0 bases, with 9 bases lying between them. The CDR3: CAISGGHSGANVLTF. The CDR3, as DNA: TGTGCCATCAGCGGGGGGCACTCTGGGGCCAACGTCCTGACTTTC.

The V and J genes are TRBV28 and TRBJ1-3, with 7 nucleotides matching TRBD1. The germline V gene encodes CDR1 MDHEN and CDR2 SYDVKM. The CDR3 has 14 residues. V was pared by 5 bases and J by 5 bases, with 6 bases of the junction left unmatched. CDR3: CASSGGGLRNTIYF. The CDR3 nucleotides are TGTGCCAGCAGTGGAGGGGGCTTGCGAAACACCATATATTTT.

This clone came up a few times. This chain uses TRBV28 with TRBJ1-2; tentative D call: TRBD1 (5 bases). Per the germline V gene, CDR1 is MDHEN and CDR2 is SYDVKM. Trimming removed 6 bases from V and 6 bases from J, with 17 bases in between. The CDR3 runs 14 residues. CDR3 sequence: CASSPPGKGNGYTF. The CDR3, as DNA: TGTGCCAGCAGCCCTCCTGGGAAGGGGAATGGCTACACCTTC.

In its sample, this clone was seen once. The chain has TRBV29-1 and TRBJ2-5; 9 bases are shared with TRBD2. Germline V gene data show CDR1 as SQVTM and CDR2 as ANQGSEA. The CDR3 has 15 residues. V trimming: 3 bases; J trimming: 1 base; junction bases outside the gene matches: 6. The CDR3 nucleotides read TGCAGCGTTGAGGGAGCGGGGGGAATCCAAGAGACCCAGTACTTC. This sequence encodes CSVEGAGGIQETQYF. Supplemented by reference TRBV29-1 and TRBJ2-5, the full variable domain reads SAVISQKPSRDICQRGTSLTIQCQVDSQVTMMFWYRQQPGQSLTLIATANQGSEATYESGFVIDKFPISRPNLTFSTLTVSNMSPEDSSIYLCSVEGAGGIQETQYFGPGTRLLVL.

The V gene is TRBV13, the J gene TRBJ2-7, with D maybe TRBD2 (6 bases). The CDR3 spans 15 residues. Germline V gives CDR1 PRHDT, CDR2 FYEKMQ (reference sequence). V was clipped by 4 bases and J by 0 bases, with 13 bases between them. CDR3 loop: CASSSSRDSSYEQYF. CDR3 coding DNA: TGTGCCAGCAGCTCTAGTCGGGACTCCTCCTACGAGCAGTACTTC.